This record covers a single T cell receptor beta chain. These data come from a study of OX40 agonist ivuxolimab in advanced cancers. For the study at large: Ivuxolimab, an agonistic anti-OX40 (CD134) antibody, was given to patients. Dosing consisted of intravenous ivuxolimab at 0.01 to 10 mg/kg every 2 weeks. Three patients, one with hepatocellular carcinoma and two with cutaneous melanoma, responded partially.

V shed 6 bases and J shed 5 bases, with 8 bases lying between them. The CDR3 runs 12 residues. From germline, CDR1 is KGHSH and CDR2 LQKENI. Blood sampling took place at baseline, cycle 4 day 1, and cycle 7 day 1. Some clones are missing from TCRdb's copy, which holds only in-frame ones; the method was immunoSEQ multiplex PCR. The sample shows about 94,000 clones, roughly 90% of them seen only once. V usage is TRBV18 and J usage is TRBJ2-1; D is ambiguous. The sequence was obtained from an adult with an advanced solid tumor such as melanoma, head and neck, liver or kidney cancer. The sequenced sample was CD4+ or CD8+ T cells sorted from blood, obtained in a trial of the OX40 agonist ivuxolimab. The CDR3 sequence is CASSLQDNEQFF. The CDR3 coding sequence is TGTGCCAGCTCGTTACAAGACAATGAGCAGTTCTTC.